Shown below are 3 T cell receptor beta chains from a single sample sequenced in a study of T cell changes during pregnancy in multiple sclerosis. TCRdb's copy holds only in-frame clones and misses some; the assay was immunoSEQ multiplex PCR. Seen here are around 50,000 clones, about nine tenths observed once, and the top ten hold about 0.6%. The material was CD4+ T cells from peripheral blood mononuclear cells, obtained after pregnancy. These receptors all come from a female donor with multiple sclerosis, enrolled in a pregnancy study.

The chain joins TRBV7-2 to TRBJ2-3, with 7 bases that match TRBD2. Losses at the gene ends were 5 bases for V and 3 bases for J; bases not matched to a gene: 11. The germline V gene encodes CDR1 SGHTA and CDR2 FQGNSA. The CDR3 loop spans 16 amino acids. The DNA of the CDR3 is TGTGCCAGCAGCCCCCCTCCAGGGAGGGGTACAGATACGCAGTATTTT. It translates to CASSPPPGRGTDTQYF.

V and J are TRBV7-3 and TRBJ2-7, with 10 nucleotides matching TRBD1. Looked up from germline, CDR1 is SGHTA and CDR2 is FQGTGA. J was trimmed by 0 bases and V by 5 bases; bases with no gene match: 16. The CDR3 contains 19 residues. This CDR3 is CASSQREPTGTGVSYEQYF. The CDR3 DNA is TGTGCCAGCAGCCAAAGGGAACCGACCGGGACAGGGGTCTCCTACGAGCAGTACTTC.

The gene calls are TRBV9 and TRBJ1-3; maybe TRBD1 (6 bases). Germline CDR1 reads SGDLS; CDR2 reads YYNGEE. V lost 0 bases, J lost 3 bases, and 13 bases lay in between. The CDR3 consists of 16 residues. The CDR3 region has the DNA TGTGCCAGCAGCGTAGATGAATCCAGGGGTGGAAACACCATATATTTT. As protein: CASSVDESRGGNTIYF.